Detailed here is one TCR beta chain. Antigen specificity is unknown. These data belong to a study of cytomegalovirus exposure and HLA in healthy donors. Study in general: An earlier analysis identified 110 million or so unique TCR beta sequences in some 180 million T cells.

Study observations and caveats: A prior analysis recorded that most TCR beta V segments were productive about 90% or about 30% of the time. Later analysis reportedly placed an Asian-associated ancestry cluster below the roughly 680-donor mean in N-insertions.

Though nominally healthy at sampling, donors likely had unrecorded immune exposures. CDR1 is SGHVT, CDR2 SQSDAQ, per germline. This CDR3 spans 14 amino acids. V dropped 1 base and J dropped 4 bases, with 11 bases sitting between them. Researchers ran the PCR with 60 Vbeta and 13 Jbeta primers. Sequencing was performed with immunoSEQ multiplex PCR; in TCRdb, only in-frame clones are kept and a portion is missing. The sample totals 100,000 to 150,000 clones. This chain links TRBV7-4 with TRBJ2-7; D perhaps matches TRBD2 (6 bases). The sequence was collected from a man between 25 and 39 years old in good health and CMV-seronegative. Sequenced: PBMCs. CDR3 in DNA: TGTGCCAGCAGCTTAGACAGTGGAGGGTACGAGCAGTACTTC. This gives the protein CASSLDSGGYEQYF.